This T cell receptor beta chain is drawn from a study of tumor and adjacent non-tumor tissue in lung cancer. Study as a whole: There were 12 adenocarcinoma, a couple of squamous cell carcinoma and 1 small cell lung cancer cases. Some 3.9 million productive TCRbeta reads were obtained per sample on average.

The CDR3 consists of 17 residues. Notes on the study in general: Tumor repertoires had a smaller top 100 clone share than normal lung.

The template was RNA from unsorted bulk tissue. This non-tumor lung sample came from over 3 cm beyond the tumor edge. TCRbeta libraries were built with three rounds of nested PCR, modified from ARM-PCR. TCRdb ran MiXCR on the multiplex PCR reads and lists one entry per CDR3 protein. Among 100,000 or so distinct CDR3 sequences listed, more than 80% were seen once. On this clonotype: The antigen remains undetermined. One end of the junction does not line up with germline, which may come from a read error.

Sequenced: distant non-tumor lung tissue. V gene TRBV12-3 or TRBV12-4 combines with J gene TRBJ2-2; D remains ambiguous. The source is a man aged 60-69 years with small cell lung cancer. The CDR3 is CASTLWQILTNTGELFF. CDR3 bases: TGTGCCAGTACTTTATGGCAGATCCTTACTAACACTGGGGAGCTGTTTTTT.